This TCR beta chain emerged from a study of cytomegalovirus exposure and HLA in healthy donors. CDR3 length: 14 residues. V lost 0 bases and J 6 bases, leaving 8 bases between the germline ends. The germline V gene encodes CDR1 LGHNA and CDR2 YNFKEQ. In the PCR, 60 Vbeta and 13 Jbeta primers were used. Measured with immunoSEQ multiplex PCR; TCRdb has only the in-frame clones, and not every one. The sample records roughly 150,000 clones, roughly 82% being singletons. The receptor's source is a woman aged 45 to 65 in good health and CMV-seropositive. Material for sequencing was PBMCs. This rearrangement joins TRBV4-2 to TRBJ2-2; D may be TRBD1 (6 bases). The CDR3 DNA sequence: TGTGCCAGCAGCCAAGATCAGGGGTCCGGGGAGCTGTTTTTT. Residues: CASSQDQGSGELFF.